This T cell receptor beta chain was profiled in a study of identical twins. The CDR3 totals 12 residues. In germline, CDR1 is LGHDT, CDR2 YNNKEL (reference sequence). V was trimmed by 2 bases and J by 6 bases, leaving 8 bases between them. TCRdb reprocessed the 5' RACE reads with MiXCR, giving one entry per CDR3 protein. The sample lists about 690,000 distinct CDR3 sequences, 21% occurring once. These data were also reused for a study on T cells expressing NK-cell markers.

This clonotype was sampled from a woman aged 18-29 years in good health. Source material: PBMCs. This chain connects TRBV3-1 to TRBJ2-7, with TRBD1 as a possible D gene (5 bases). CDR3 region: CASSQTRAEQYF. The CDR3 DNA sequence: TGTGCCAGCAGCCAAACCAGGGCCGAGCAGTACTTC.